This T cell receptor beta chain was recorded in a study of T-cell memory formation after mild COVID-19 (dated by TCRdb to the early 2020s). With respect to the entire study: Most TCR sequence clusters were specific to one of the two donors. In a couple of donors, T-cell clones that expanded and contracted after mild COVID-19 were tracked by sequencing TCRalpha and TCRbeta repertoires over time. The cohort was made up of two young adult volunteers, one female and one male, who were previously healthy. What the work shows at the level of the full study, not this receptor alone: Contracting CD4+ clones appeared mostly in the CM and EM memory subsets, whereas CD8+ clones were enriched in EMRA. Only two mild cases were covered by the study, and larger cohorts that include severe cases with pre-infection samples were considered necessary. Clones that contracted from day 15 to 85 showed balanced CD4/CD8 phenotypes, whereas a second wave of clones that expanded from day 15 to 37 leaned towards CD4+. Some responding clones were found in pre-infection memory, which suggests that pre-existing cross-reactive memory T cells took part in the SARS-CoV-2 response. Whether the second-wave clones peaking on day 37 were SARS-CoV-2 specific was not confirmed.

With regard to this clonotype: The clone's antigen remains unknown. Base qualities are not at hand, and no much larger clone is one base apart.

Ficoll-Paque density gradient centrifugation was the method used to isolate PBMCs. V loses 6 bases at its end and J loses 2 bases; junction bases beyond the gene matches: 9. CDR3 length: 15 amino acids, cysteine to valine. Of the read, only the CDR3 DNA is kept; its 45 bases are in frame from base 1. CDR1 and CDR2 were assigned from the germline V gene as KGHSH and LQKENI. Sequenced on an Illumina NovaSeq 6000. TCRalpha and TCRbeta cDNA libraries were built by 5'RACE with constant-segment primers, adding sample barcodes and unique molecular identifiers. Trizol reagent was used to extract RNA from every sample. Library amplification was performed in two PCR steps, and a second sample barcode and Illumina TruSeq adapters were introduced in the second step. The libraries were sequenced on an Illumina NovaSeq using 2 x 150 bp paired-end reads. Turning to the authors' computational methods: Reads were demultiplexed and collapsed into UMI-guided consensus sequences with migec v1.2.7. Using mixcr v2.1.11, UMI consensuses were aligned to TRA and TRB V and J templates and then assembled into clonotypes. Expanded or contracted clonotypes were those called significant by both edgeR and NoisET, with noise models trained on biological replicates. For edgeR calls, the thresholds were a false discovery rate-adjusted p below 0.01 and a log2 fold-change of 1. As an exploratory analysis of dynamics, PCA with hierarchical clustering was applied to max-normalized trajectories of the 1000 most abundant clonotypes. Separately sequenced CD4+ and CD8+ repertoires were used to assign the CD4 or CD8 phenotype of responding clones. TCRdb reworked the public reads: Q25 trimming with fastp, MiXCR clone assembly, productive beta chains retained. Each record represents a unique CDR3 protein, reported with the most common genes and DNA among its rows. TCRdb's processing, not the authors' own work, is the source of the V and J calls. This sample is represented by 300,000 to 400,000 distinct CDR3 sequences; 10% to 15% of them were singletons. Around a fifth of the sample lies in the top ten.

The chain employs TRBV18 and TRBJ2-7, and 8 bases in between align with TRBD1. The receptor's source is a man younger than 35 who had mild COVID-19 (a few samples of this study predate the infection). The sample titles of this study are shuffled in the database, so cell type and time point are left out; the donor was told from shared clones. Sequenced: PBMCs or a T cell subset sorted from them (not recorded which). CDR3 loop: CASSLETGDPYEQYV. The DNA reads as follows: TGTGCCAGCTCCCTCGAGACAGGGGACCCCTACGAGCAGTACGTC.